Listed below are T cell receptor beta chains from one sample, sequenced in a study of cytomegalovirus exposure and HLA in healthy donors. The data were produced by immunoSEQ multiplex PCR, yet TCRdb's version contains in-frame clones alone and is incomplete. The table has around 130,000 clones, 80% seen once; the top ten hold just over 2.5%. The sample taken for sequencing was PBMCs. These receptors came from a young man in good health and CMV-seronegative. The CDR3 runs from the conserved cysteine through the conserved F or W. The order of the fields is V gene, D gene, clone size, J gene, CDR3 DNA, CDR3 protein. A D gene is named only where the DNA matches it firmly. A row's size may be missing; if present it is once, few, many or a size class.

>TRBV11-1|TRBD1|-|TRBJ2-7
TGTGCCAGCAGCCGTATAACAGGGGGCTCCTACGAGCAGTACTTC
CASSRITGGSYEQYF
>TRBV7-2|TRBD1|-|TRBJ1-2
TGTGCCAGCAGCTCGCGACACCCTAATAGACAGGGGTCGAATGGCTACACCTTC
CASSSRHPNRQGSNGYTF
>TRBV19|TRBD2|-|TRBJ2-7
TGTGCCAGTAGTTTAACCGGGACTAGCTCGTACGAGCAGTACTTC
CASSLTGTSSYEQYF
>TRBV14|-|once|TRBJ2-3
TGTGCCAGCAGCCAAGATTTGGGGCGCGCTAGCACAGATACGCAGTATTTT
CASSQDLGRASTDTQYF
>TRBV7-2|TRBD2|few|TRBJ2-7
TGTGCCAGCAGCCCCCCTGTACTAGCGGGAGCCCGCTACGAGCAGTACTTC
CASSPPVLAGARYEQYF
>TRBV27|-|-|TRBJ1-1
TGTGCCAGCAGTTTGGGGGACAAAGCTTTCTTT
CASSLGDKAFF
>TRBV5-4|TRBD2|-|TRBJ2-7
TGTGCCAGCAGCTTCCCCTCTAGCGGGAGTTACGAGCAGTACTTC
CASSFPSSGSYEQYF
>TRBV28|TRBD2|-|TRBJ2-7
TGTGCCAGCAGTTTACTAGCGGGGTCCTACGAGCAGTACTTC
CASSLLAGSYEQYF
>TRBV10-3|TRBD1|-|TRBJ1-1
TGTGCCATCAGTGACCCGGGACAGGGAGAAGCTTTCTTT
CAISDPGQGEAFF
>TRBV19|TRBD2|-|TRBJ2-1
TGTGCCAGTAGTTTAAGAGGGACTAGCGGGAGGTCATTCAATGAGCAGTTCTTC
CASSLRGTSGRSFNEQFF
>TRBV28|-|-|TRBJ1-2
TGTGCCAGCAGTTTACCCCAGTATGGCTACACCTTC
CASSLPQYGYTF
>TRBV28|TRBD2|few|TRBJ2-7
TGTGCCAGCAGTTTATATGGGCTAGCGGGAGTCGCCTACGAGCAGTACTTC
CASSLYGLAGVAYEQYF
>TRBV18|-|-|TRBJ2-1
TGTGCCAGCTCACCCCTTTCTACCATCTCCTACAATGAGCAGTTCTTC
CASSPLSTISYNEQFF
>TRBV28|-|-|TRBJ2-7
TGTGCCAGCAGTTTTGGCAGGTCCTACGAGCAGTACTTC
CASSFGRSYEQYF
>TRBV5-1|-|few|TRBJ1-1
TGCGCCAGCAGCAAACGGCCAGGCCGACTGAACACTGAAGCTTTCTTT
CASSKRPGRLNTEAFF
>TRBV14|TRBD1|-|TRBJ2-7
TGTGCCAGCAGCCAAGAACGGACAGGGATTCTATACGAGCAGTACTTC
CASSQERTGILYEQYF